This TCR beta chain appears in the sequencing data of a study of cytomegalovirus exposure and HLA in healthy donors. The study's findings and limits: Presence/absence results assume similar sequencing depth per donor, which may not hold. The study carried out a later analysis of TCR beta sequences. It associated 15,000 to 20,000 of them with specific HLA alleles at a false discovery rate of 0.05.

With respect to this clone: Its matching antigen is unknown.

CDR1 is SNHLY and CDR2 is FYNNEI in the germline V gene. With V trimmed by 4 bases and J by 6 bases, 2 bases remained unmatched. This CDR3 contains 14 residues. The study ran its PCR with 60 Vbeta and 13 Jbeta primers. TCRdb's table, derived via immunoSEQ multiplex PCR, lists solely in-frame clones and lacks some. This repertoire shows around 190,000 clones, approximately 79% found once; its top ten account for approximately 0.7%. The clonotype comes from a woman aged 35 to 49 in good health and CMV-seronegative. The sequenced material came from PBMCs. J is TRBJ2-1 and V is TRBV2, with 11 bases aligning to TRBD2. The CDR3 sequence is CASSGLAGGNEQFF. The CDR3 DNA sequence: TGTGCCAGCAGTGGGCTAGCGGGGGGCAATGAGCAGTTCTTC.